The entry below describes one T cell receptor (beta chain). These data are taken from a study of blood T cells in healthy people across ages. This CDR3 has 17 residues. The V end was cut by 3 bases, the J end by 1 base, with 17 bases between. Germline assignment: CDR1 MNHEY and CDR2 SMNVEV (reference sequence). Each sample yielded at least 5 micrograms of PBMC total RNA. Through a sample-barcoded 5' primer and a J-beta primer mix, a second PCR was run for 7 to 11 cycles. Each cDNA was tagged by a template-switch adaptor containing 12 random nucleotides. In TCRdb, the 5' RACE reads were re-called with MiXCR into one record per CDR3 protein. The sample yields about 840,000 distinct CDR3 sequences, 25% to 30% seen once. Separately, the same data were catalogued under a study of T cells of mothers and their children. That work states: Five to seven children and their three healthy Caucasian mothers were the donors. Per mother, over 8 million TCR beta CDR3 reads were obtained; per child, around 2.8 million.

The sample comprised blood. The sequence was obtained from a woman between 40 and 50 years old in good health. The chain uses TRBV27 and TRBJ2-3; weak D call: TRBD2 (6 bases). CDR3 loop: CASSLIIGGTGTDTQYF. In DNA form, the CDR3 reads TGTGCCAGCAGTTTGATAATTGGAGGGACCGGCACAGATACGCAGTATTTT.